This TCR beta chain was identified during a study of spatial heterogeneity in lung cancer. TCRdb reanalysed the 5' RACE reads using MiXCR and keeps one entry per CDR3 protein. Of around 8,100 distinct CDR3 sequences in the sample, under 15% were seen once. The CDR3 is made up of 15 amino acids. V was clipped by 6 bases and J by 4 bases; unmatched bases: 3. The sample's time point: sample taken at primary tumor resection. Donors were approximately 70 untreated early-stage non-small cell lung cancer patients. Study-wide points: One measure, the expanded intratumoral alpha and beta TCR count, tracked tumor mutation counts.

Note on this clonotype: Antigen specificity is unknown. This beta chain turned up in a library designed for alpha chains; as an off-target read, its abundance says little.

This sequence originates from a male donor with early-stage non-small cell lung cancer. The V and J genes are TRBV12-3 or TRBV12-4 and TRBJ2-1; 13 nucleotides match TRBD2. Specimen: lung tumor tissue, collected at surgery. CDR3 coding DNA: TGTGCCAGCAGGTGGGGACTAGCGGGGTACAATGAGCAGTTCTTC. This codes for CASRWGLAGYNEQFF.